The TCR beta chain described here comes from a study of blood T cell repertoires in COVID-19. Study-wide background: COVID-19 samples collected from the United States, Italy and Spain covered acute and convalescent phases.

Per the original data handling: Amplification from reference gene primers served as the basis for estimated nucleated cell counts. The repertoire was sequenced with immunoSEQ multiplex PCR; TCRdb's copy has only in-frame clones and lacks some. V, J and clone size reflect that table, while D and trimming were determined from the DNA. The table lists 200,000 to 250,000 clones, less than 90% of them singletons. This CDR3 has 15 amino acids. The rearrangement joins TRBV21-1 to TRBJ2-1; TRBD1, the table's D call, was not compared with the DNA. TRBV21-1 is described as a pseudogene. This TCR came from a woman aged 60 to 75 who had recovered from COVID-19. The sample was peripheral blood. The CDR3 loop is CASSSTGDIGNEQFF. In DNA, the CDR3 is TGTGCCAGCAGCTCCACAGGGGATATAGGCAATGAGCAGTTCTTC.